This T cell receptor (beta chain) was captured in a study of long-term antiretroviral therapy in people with HIV (dated 2022 in TCRdb). In terms of the full investigation: The earliest samples were collected roughly a decade before the 2015 WHO recommendation for immediate ART, at a time when ART was usually postponed until CD4 counts fell. Of the approximately 28 participants with HIV, some 12 were female. No cross-contamination during QIAcube processing was shown when test extractions of a monoclonal T-cell line were performed alongside over 25 polyclonal samples. From 25 to 30 adults with confirmed HIV infection, the cohort provided roughly 200 cryopreserved PBMC samples, gathered serially across a mean of around six years (range 1-12). This retrospective serial study examined whether starting ART and sustained HIV suppression were associated with changes in the composition and diversity of the TRB repertoire in peripheral blood.

Inclusion was restricted to participants for whom at least one PBMC sample before ART initiation and at least two post-ART samples were available. Treatment was received in the United States of America by all participants with HIV. Before DNA extraction, cryopreserved samples of 1-10 million PBMC were thawed and washed. At the time of the earliest PBMC sample for each participant with HIV, ages ranged from 23 to 54 years. PBMC samples from each participant spanned 1-4 timepoints before ART initiation and 2-8 timepoints after ART initiation, with a median of 7 samples. Serial HIV viral load, CD4+ T-cell count, ART history and demographic data were obtained for every participant. Genomic DNA was extracted from unsorted PBMC with a Qiagen kit on a QIAcube, processed in batches of 12 samples. At the junction V is shortened by 4 bases and J by 6 bases; bases outside the gene matches: 9. From cysteine to phenylalanine, the CDR3 is 15 amino acids long. Here the CDR3 DNA is all that survives: 45 bases in frame from base 1. From the germline V gene, CDR1 is SGHAT and CDR2 is FQNNGV.

Details on this clone: The specificity of this receptor is unknown. It has no much larger one-base neighbor in the sample; base qualities were not kept.

The research as a whole found: Since PBMC availability was limited, sequencing covered only the TCR beta chain, with no alpha chain pairing. Inferences about post-ART repertoire changes were limited because no data were available on ART adherence, viral resistance or therapy changes. The samples span the years 2004 to 2017, and the ART regimens used at that time may not be as effective as current regimens. CDR3 length ranges in HIV repertoires were narrower than in controls, and network structure suggested an antigen-experienced repertoire with only a slight naive shift after ART. Expanded TRB clones identified before ART initiation dominated the repertoire across all time points, though the dominance fluctuated and decreased in many PLHIV after ART. A significant increase in TRB diversity was found to be associated with ART initiation, although TRB diversity was observed to remain significantly below that of transplant donor controls even after long-term ART. Because pre-ART samples had limited cell numbers, profiling was done on unsorted PBMC rather than on sorted CD4+ and CD8+ T cells.

Sequencing of the TRB variable region was done with the immunoSEQ hsTCRB v3.0 assay at survey level resolution. The targeted TRB sequencing depth was roughly 40,000-55,000 T-cell genomes per sample. Pooled TRB libraries were sequenced on an Illumina MiSeq with a v3 150-cycle kit. The original methods were these. Repertoire analysis ran in R within a reproducible Nextflow workflow covering QC, data transformation and analysis. Custom analyses were implemented in LymphoSeq2, an R package for AIRR-Seq data exploration. Several samples that produced fewer than 5000 total TRB sequences were removed, so under 200 HIV repertoires were analyzed. Among the approximately 180 retained HIV repertoires, approximately 57 were collected before ART initiation and about 130 were collected after ART initiation. Each repertoire was downsampled to 5000 TRB nucleotide sequences, and summary statistics were averaged across 100 downsampling iterations. Only TRB sequences with CDR3 regions of at least seven amino acids were retained for analysis. Diversity was measured with a Shannon entropy-derived clonality score and the Gini coefficient. In repertoire networks, the top 5000 CDR3 amino acid sequences were linked whenever an edit distance of one separated two sequences. For TRB CDR3 amino acid sequences, GLIPH2 was used to predict antigen specificity groups and MHC restriction. To flag known CMV, EBV, HIV or tissue antigen associations, CDR3 amino acid sequences were matched against VDJdb and McPAS-TCR. Pre-ART, post-ART and control groups were compared with Wilcoxon signed-rank tests and Holm-Bonferroni correction. TCRdb limited this immuneACCESS table to in-frame rearrangements with V and J called. A share of clones is missing; checked studies link under half to unresolved V genes, and the rest is unexplained. The D gene and trimming were derived from the DNA, and the V and J assignments and clone size from that table. The table for this sample lists roughly 25,000 clones; 85% of them were counted only once. The top ten clones comprise around 9.6% of the sample.

The chain employs TRBV11-2 and TRBJ2-1; 7 bases in the middle match TRBD2. This receptor was identified in a man aged 40-49 years with HIV. This specimen was unsorted PBMCs, taken 2.3 years after starting antiretroviral therapy. The CDR3 is CASSSLAEKGNEQFF. The nucleotide sequence is given as TGTGCCAGCAGCTCGCTAGCGGAAAAAGGCAATGAGCAGTTCTTC.